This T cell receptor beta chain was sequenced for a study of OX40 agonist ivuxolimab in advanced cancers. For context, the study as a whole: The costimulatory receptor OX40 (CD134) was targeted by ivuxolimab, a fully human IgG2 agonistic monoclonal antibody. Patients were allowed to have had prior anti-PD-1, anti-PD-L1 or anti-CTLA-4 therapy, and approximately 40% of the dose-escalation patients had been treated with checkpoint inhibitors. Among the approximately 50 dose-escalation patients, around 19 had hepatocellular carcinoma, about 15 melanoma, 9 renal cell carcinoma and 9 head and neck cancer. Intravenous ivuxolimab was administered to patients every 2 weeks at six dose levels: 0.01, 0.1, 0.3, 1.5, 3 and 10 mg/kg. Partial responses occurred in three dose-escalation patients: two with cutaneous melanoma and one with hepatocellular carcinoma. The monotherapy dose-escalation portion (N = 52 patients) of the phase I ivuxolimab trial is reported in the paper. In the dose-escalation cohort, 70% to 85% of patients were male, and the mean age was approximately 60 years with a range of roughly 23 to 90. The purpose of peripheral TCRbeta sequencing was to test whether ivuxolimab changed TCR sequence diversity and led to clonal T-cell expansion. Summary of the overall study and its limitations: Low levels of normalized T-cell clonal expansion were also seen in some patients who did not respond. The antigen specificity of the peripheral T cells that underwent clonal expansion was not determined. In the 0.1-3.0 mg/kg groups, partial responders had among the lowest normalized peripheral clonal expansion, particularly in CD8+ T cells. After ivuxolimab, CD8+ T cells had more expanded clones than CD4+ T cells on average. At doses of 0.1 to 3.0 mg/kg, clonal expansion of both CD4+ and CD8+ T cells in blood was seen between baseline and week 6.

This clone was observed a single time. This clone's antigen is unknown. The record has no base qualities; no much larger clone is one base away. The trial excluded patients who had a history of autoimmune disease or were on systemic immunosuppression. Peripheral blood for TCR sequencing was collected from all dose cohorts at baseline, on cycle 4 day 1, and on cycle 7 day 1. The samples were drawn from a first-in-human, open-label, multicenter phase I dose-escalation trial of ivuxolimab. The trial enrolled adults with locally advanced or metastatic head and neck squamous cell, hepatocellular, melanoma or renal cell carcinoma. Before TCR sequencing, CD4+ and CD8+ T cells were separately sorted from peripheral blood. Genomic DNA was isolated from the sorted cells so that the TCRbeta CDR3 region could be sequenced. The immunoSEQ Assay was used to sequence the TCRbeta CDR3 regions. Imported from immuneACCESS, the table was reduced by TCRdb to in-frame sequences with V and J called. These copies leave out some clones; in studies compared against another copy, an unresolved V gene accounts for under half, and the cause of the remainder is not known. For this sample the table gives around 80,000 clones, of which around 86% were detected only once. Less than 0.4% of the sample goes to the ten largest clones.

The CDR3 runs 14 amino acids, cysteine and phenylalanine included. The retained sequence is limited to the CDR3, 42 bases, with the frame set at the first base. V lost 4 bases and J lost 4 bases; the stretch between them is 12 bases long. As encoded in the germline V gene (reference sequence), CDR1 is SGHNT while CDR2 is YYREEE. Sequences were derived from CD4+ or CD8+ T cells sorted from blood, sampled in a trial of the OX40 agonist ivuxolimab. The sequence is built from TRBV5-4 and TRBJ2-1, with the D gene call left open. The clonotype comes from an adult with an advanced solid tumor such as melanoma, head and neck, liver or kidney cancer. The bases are TGTGCCAGCAGCGGCCCGGACGGATACAATGAGCAGTTCTTC. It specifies CASSGPDGYNEQFF.